The 10 T cell receptor beta chains listed next were all sequenced from one sample in a study of blood T cell repertoires in COVID-19. TCRdb keeps only in-frame clones here, not all; method: immunoSEQ multiplex PCR. There are 95,000 to 150,000 clones in the sample; roughly 88% occur only once, and roughly 4.7% lies in the top ten. The specimen was peripheral blood. The receptors derive from a man aged 35-49 years with acute or convalescent COVID-19.

The V and J genes are TRBV5-1 and TRBJ2-7, with D possibly TRBD2 on 6 matching bases. Deletions cut 7 bases from V and 5 bases from J, with 25 bases between. The CDR3 contains 16 residues. Germline lookup yields CDR1 SGHRS and CDR2 YFSETQ. CDR3 residues: CASHPGGEGPKDEQYF. The CDR3 DNA reads as TGCGCCAGCCATCCCGGGGGAGAGGGGCCTAAGGACGAGCAGTACTTC.

The chain carries TRBV11-2 and TRBJ2-1; 8 positions agree with TRBD1. The junction had 15 bases not matched to a gene; V was cut back by 3 bases and J by 5 bases. CDR3 length equals 18 residues. Germline CDR1 reads SGHAT; CDR2 reads FQNNGV. DNA of the CDR3: TGTGCCAGCAGCTTTTCCCCGGCCGGGCGGACAGGGAACAATGAGCAGTTCTTC. Amino acids: CASSFSPAGRTGNNEQFF.

This sequence joins TRBV6-7 and TRBJ2-1, with D perhaps matching TRBD2 (6 bases). TRBV6-7 is assigned to the ORF class and has an uncertain function. CDR3 length equals 13 residues. Trimming cost V 5 bases and J 7 bases, with 12 bases left between them. CDR3: CASSRPGGNEQFF. CDR3 in DNA: TGTGCCAGCAGTCGACCCGGAGGGAATGAGCAGTTCTTC.

The chain couples TRBV12-3 or TRBV12-4 to TRBJ1-1; 7 positions match TRBD1. This CDR3 has 13 residues. The V and J ends lost 6 bases and 3 bases, in that order; junction bases with no gene match: 4. This CDR3 reads CASSATGDTEAFF. In DNA form, the CDR3 reads TGTGCCAGCAGCGCCACAGGGGACACTGAAGCTTTCTTT.

This chain uses TRBV6-5 with TRBJ1-6; no reliable D call. The CDR3 spans 13 residues. V was clipped by 6 bases and J by 10 bases, with 13 bases between them. From germline, CDR1 is MNHEY and CDR2 SVGAGI. CDR3 sequence: CASRLEARSPLHF. CDR3 sequence (DNA): TGTGCCAGCAGATTAGAGGCGAGATCACCCCTCCACTTT.

The chain carries TRBV5-6 and TRBJ2-7; 11 bases are a match to TRBD1. Germline lookup yields CDR1 SGHDT and CDR2 YYEEEE. The CDR3 has 15 residues. The J segment lost 2 bases and the V segment lost 4 bases, leaving 5 bases of the junction unmatched. CDR3 DNA: TGTGCCAGCAGCCCAGGGACAGGGGGTACCTACGAGCAGTACTTC. Translation gives CASSPGTGGTYEQYF.

The rearrangement uses TRBV15 and TRBJ1-2; 10 bases line up with TRBD1. This CDR3 is 16 amino acids long. CDR1 and CDR2 (germline): LNHNV, YYDKDF (reference sequence). V trimming: 5 bases; J trimming: 2 bases; junction bases outside the gene matches: 8. CDR3 residues: CATSPGQGGVNYGYTF. Here the CDR3 DNA reads TGTGCCACCAGCCCCGGACAGGGGGGAGTGAACTATGGCTACACCTTC.

V usage is TRBV7-9 and J usage is TRBJ1-6; TRBD1 is a possible D gene (5 bases). CDR3 size: 14 residues. The germline CDR1 and CDR2 sequences are SEHNR and FQNEAQ (reference sequence). V dropped 3 bases and J dropped 8 bases, with 11 bases sitting between them. CDR3 loop: CASSLGGRDSPLHF. CDR3 nucleotides: TGTGCCAGCAGCTTGGGGGGTAGAGATTCACCCCTCCACTTT. Full variable domain (missing parts from reference TRBV7-9 and TRBJ1-6): DTGVSQNPRHKITKRGQNVTFRCDPISEHNRLYWYRQTLGQGPEFLTYFQNEAQLEKSRLLSDRFSAERPKGSFSTLEIQRTEQGDSAMYLCASSLGGRDSPLHFGNGTRLTVT.

The chain employs TRBV7-3 and TRBJ2-2; tentative D call: TRBD2 (6 bases). Trimming took 4 bases from V and 0 from J, leaving 18 bases between them. CDR1 SGHTA and CDR2 FQGTGA come from the germline V gene. The CDR3 is 18 residues long. CDR3 region: CASSSQPGEGANTGELFF. In DNA, the CDR3 is TGTGCCAGCAGCTCACAACCGGGGGAAGGGGCGAACACCGGGGAGCTGTTTTTT.

CDR3 amino acids: CASSLNGDRAKEQYF. The CDR3 bases are TGTGCCAGCAGCTTAAACGGGGACAGGGCGAAAGAGCAGTACTTC. The chain uses TRBV7-2 and TRBJ2-7, with TRBD1 matching 9 bases. J gave up 7 bases and V 2 bases, and 9 bases lay outside the gene matches. The germline gives CDR1 SGHTA, CDR2 FQGNSA. The CDR3 covers 15 residues.